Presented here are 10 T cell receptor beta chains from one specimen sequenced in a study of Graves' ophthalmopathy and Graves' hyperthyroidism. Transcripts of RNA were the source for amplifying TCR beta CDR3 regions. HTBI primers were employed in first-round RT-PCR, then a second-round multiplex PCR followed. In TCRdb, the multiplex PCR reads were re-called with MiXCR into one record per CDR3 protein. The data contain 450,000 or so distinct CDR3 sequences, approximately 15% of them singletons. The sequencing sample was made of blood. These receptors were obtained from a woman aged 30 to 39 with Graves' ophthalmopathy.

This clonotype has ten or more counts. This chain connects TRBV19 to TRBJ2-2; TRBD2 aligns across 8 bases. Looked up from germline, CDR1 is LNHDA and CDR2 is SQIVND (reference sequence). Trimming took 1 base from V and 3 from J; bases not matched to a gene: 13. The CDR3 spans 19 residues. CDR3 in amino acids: CASSIVRSPSGPYTGELFF. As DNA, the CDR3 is TGTGCCAGTAGTATAGTCAGATCGCCTAGCGGGCCCTACACCGGGGAGCTGTTTTTT.

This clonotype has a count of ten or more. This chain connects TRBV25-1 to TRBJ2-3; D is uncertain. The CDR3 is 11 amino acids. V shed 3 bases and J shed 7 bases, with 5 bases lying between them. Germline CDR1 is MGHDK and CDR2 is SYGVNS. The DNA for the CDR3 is TGTGCCAGCAGTGATGGTTATACGCAGTATTTT. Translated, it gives CASSDGYTQYF.

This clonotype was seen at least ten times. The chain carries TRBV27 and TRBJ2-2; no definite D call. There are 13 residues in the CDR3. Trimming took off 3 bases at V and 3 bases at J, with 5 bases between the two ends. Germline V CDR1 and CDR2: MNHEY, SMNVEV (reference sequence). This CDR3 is CASSFRDTGELFF. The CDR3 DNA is TGTGCCAGCAGTTTTCGGGACACCGGGGAGCTGTTTTTT.

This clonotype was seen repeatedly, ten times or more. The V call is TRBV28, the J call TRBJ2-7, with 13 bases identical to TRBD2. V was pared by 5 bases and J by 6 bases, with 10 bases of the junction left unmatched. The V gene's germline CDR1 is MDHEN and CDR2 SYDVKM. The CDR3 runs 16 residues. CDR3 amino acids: CASSTRLAGGRAEQYF. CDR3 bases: TGTGCCAGCAGTACCCGACTAGCGGGGGGAAGGGCCGAGCAGTACTTC.

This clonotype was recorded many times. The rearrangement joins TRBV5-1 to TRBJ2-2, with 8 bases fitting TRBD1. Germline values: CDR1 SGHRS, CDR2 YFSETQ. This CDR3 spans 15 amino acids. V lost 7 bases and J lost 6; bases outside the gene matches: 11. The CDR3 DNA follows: TGCGCCAGCCGCAGCCAGACAGGGGTCCCCGGGGAGCTGTTTTTT. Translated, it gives CASRSQTGVPGELFF.

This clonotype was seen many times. The CDR3 DNA follows: TGTGCCAGCAGTTTCCGCGCGAATCAGCCCCAGCATTTT. This codes for CASSFRANQPQHF. The chain employs TRBV12-3 or TRBV12-4 and TRBJ1-5; no clear D. Trimming took 3 bases from V and 4 from J, leaving 7 bases between them. The CDR3 covers 13 residues.

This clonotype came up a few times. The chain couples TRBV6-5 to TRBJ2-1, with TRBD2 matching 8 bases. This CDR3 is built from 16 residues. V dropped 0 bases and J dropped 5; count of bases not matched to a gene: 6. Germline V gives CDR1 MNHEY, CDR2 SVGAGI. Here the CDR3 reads CASSYSTGGQNNEQFF. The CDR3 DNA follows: TGTGCCAGCAGTTACTCAACGGGAGGGCAAAACAATGAGCAGTTCTTC.

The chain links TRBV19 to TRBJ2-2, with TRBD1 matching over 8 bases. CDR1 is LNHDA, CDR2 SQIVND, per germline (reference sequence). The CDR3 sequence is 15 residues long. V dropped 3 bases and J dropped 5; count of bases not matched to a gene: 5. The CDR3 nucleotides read TGTGCCAGTAGTATCGGACAGGGCATTACCGGGGAGCTGTTTTTT. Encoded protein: CASSIGQGITGELFF.

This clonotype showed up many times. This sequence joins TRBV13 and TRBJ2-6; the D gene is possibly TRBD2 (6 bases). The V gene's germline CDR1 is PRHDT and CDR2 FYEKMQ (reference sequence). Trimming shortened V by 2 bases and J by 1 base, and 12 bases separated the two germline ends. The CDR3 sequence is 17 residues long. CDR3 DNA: TGTGCCAGCAGCTTAAGGGTCGGAGGGTCTGGGGCCAACGTCCTGACTTTC. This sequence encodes CASSLRVGGSGANVLTF.

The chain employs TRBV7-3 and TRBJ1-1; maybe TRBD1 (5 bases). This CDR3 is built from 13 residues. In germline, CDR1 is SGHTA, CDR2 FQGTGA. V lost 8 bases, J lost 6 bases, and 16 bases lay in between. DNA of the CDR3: TGTGCCAGCCCCCCGGGACGGATGCCTGAAGCTTTCTTT. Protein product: CASPPGRMPEAFF.